Listed below are T cell receptor beta chains from one sample, sequenced in a study of CD8 T cells in Susac syndrome. MiXCR was run by TCRdb on the immunoSEQ multiplex PCR reads, yielding one entry per CDR3 protein. The sample includes under 200,000 distinct CDR3 sequences, roughly 92% seen only once; the top ten take roughly 0.11%. Sequences were obtained from CD4+ T cells from PBMCs. These receptors were collected from a human donor with Susac syndrome. Both conserved end residues are part of each CDR3. A D gene is named only where the DNA matches it firmly. Expanded clones get a size class; other rows say once, few or many, or leave the size out.

J gene: TRBJ1-3; D gene: NA; V gene: TRBV29-1; clone size: NA; CDR3 DNA: TGCAGCGTTGGGGGGACACCAACAGGACCCTTCTCTGGAAACACCATATATTTT; CDR3 protein: CSVGGTPTGPFSGNTIYF
J gene: TRBJ2-7; D gene: NA; V gene: TRBV2; clone size: NA; CDR3 DNA: TGTGCCAGCAGTGAAGAGGGGCAGGGCTACGAGCAGTACTTC; CDR3 protein: CASSEEGQGYEQYF
J gene: TRBJ1-1; D gene: NA; V gene: TRBV5-1; clone size: NA; CDR3 DNA: TGCGCCAGCAGCTTGAACGGGGGGACGAACACTGAAGCTTTCTTT; CDR3 protein: CASSLNGGTNTEAFF
J gene: TRBJ2-7; D gene: NA; V gene: TRBV20-1; clone size: NA; CDR3 DNA: TGCAGTGCTAGATCACAGGGATTCGAGCAGTACTTC; CDR3 protein: CSARSQGFEQYF
J gene: TRBJ2-7; D gene: TRBD2; V gene: TRBV28; clone size: NA; CDR3 DNA: TGTGCCAGCAGTTTAAGCCGGACTAGCGGGGCCTACGAGCAGTACTTC; CDR3 protein: CASSLSRTSGAYEQYF
J gene: TRBJ2-5; D gene: NA; V gene: TRBV29-1; clone size: NA; CDR3 DNA: TGCAGCGTTGAATACGGGGCCTCGGAGACCCAGTACTTC; CDR3 protein: CSVEYGASETQYF
J gene: TRBJ1-2; D gene: TRBD1; V gene: TRBV3-1; clone size: NA; CDR3 DNA: TGTGCCAGCAGCACGGGACAGAACTATGGCTACACCTTC; CDR3 protein: CASSTGQNYGYTF
J gene: TRBJ2-1; D gene: TRBD2; V gene: TRBV30; clone size: NA; CDR3 DNA: TGTGCGGCGGGGGGGCACAATGAGCAGTTCTTC; CDR3 protein: CAAGGHNEQFF
J gene: TRBJ2-5; D gene: NA; V gene: TRBV18; clone size: NA; CDR3 DNA: TGTGCCAGCTCACAGACAGAACAAGAGACCCAGTACTTC; CDR3 protein: CASSQTEQETQYF
J gene: TRBJ2-5; D gene: NA; V gene: TRBV2; clone size: once; CDR3 DNA: TGTGCCAGCACTGGAACGGGGCCCCAAGAGACCCAGTACTTC; CDR3 protein: CASTGTGPQETQYF
J gene: TRBJ2-2; D gene: TRBD1; V gene: TRBV5-1; clone size: NA; CDR3 DNA: TGCGCCAGCAGCTTGACTAACAGGGCCCAGGGGGCCAACACCGGGGAGCTGTTTTTT; CDR3 protein: CASSLTNRAQGANTGELFF
J gene: TRBJ1-1; D gene: NA; V gene: TRBV5-1; clone size: NA; CDR3 DNA: TGCGCCAGCAGCACAGGGACACCAGAAGCTTTCTTT; CDR3 protein: CASSTGTPEAFF
J gene: TRBJ2-3; D gene: NA; V gene: TRBV9; clone size: NA; CDR3 DNA: TGTGCCAGCAGCGCCGGTGAAGGGGGGCGCACAGATACGCAGTATTTT; CDR3 protein: CASSAGEGGRTDTQYF
J gene: TRBJ1-5; D gene: NA; V gene: TRBV19; clone size: NA; CDR3 DNA: TGTGCCAGTTCGGATTTTAGCAATCAGCCCCAGCATTTT; CDR3 protein: CASSDFSNQPQHF
J gene: TRBJ2-5; D gene: TRBD2; V gene: TRBV13; clone size: NA; CDR3 DNA: TGTGCCAGCAGCTTAGGCCCGCGACTAGCGTACCAAGAGACCCAGTACTTC; CDR3 protein: CASSLGPRLAYQETQYF
J gene: TRBJ2-1; D gene: TRBD2; V gene: TRBV5-4; clone size: NA; CDR3 DNA: TGTGCCAGCAGTTCAGTTAGACTAGCGGGAGACAATGAGCAGTTCTTC; CDR3 protein: CASSSVRLAGDNEQFF
J gene: TRBJ2-7; D gene: NA; V gene: TRBV30; clone size: once; CDR3 DNA: TGTGCCTGGACCACCGATCTGAGCTCCTACGAGCAGTACTTC; CDR3 protein: CAWTTDLSSYEQYF
J gene: TRBJ2-7; D gene: TRBD1; V gene: TRBV5-6; clone size: NA; CDR3 DNA: TGTGCCAGCAGCCCCACTACGGGACAGGGTTACGAGCAGTACTTC; CDR3 protein: CASSPTTGQGYEQYF
J gene: TRBJ1-6; D gene: NA; V gene: TRBV7-9; clone size: NA; CDR3 DNA: TGTGCCAGCAGCTTCGATATTACAGGGAATTCACCCCTCCACTTT; CDR3 protein: CASSFDITGNSPLHF
J gene: TRBJ2-5; D gene: TRBD1; V gene: TRBV20-1; clone size: NA; CDR3 DNA: TGCAGTGCGCCCCACAGGGGGCTTGAGACCCAGTACTTC; CDR3 protein: CSAPHRGLETQYF
J gene: TRBJ2-7; D gene: NA; V gene: TRBV25-1; clone size: NA; CDR3 DNA: TGTGCCAGCAGTGAAAATGGGTCCTCCTACGAGCAGTACTTC; CDR3 protein: CASSENGSSYEQYF
J gene: TRBJ1-4; D gene: NA; V gene: TRBV7-2; clone size: NA; CDR3 DNA: TGTGCCAGCAGCCACGGGACGGATGAAAAACTGTTTTTT; CDR3 protein: CASSHGTDEKLFF
J gene: TRBJ2-3; D gene: NA; V gene: TRBV29-1; clone size: NA; CDR3 DNA: TGCAGCGCCGGAGGGAGCGCAGGACGGATGAGCACAGATACGCAGTATTTT; CDR3 protein: CSAGGSAGRMSTDTQYF
J gene: TRBJ2-7; D gene: TRBD1; V gene: TRBV12-3/TRBV12-4; clone size: NA; CDR3 DNA: TGTGCCAGCAGTTCATCGCGGGACAGGGGATACGAGCAGTACTTC; CDR3 protein: CASSSSRDRGYEQYF
J gene: TRBJ1-3; D gene: TRBD1; V gene: TRBV12-3/TRBV12-4; clone size: once; CDR3 DNA: TGTGCCACCCGGACAGGGGGTAACTCTGGAAACACCATATATTTT; CDR3 protein: CATRTGGNSGNTIYF
J gene: TRBJ1-1; D gene: NA; V gene: TRBV24-1; clone size: NA; CDR3 DNA: TGTGCCACCAGCCAAGGATCGAACACTGAAGCTTTCTTT; CDR3 protein: CATSQGSNTEAFF